This TCR beta chain stems from a study of control samples from healthy donors and cancer patients. Method: immunoSEQ multiplex PCR; TCRdb's copy keeps in-frame clones and lacks some. The table has roughly 400,000 clones, approximately 92% seen once. Germline V lookup: CDR1 MDHEN, CDR2 SYDVKM. This CDR3 region has 14 residues. V lost 9 bases to trimming and J lost 1 base; unmatched junction nucleotides: 5. This clonotype was sampled from a man between 40 and 49 years old with head and neck cancer. The sequencing sample was made of PBMCs. J is TRBJ2-3 and V is TRBV28, with 9 bases aligning to TRBD2. The CDR3 sequence is CASKAGGGTDTQYF. The CDR3 DNA reads as TGTGCCAGTAAGGCGGGAGGGGGCACAGATACGCAGTATTTT.